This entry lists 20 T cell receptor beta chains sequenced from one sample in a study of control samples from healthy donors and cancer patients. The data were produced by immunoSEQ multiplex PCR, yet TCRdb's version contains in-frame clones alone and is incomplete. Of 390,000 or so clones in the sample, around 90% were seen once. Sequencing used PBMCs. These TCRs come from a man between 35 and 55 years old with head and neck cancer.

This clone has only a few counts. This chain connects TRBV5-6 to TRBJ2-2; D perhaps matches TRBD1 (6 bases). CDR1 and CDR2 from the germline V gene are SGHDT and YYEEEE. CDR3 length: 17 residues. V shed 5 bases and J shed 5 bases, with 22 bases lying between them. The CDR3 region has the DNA TGTGCCAGCAGAACAACGACAGGCCGGGTCGGGACCGGGGAGCTGTTTTTT. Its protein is CASRTTTGRVGTGELFF.

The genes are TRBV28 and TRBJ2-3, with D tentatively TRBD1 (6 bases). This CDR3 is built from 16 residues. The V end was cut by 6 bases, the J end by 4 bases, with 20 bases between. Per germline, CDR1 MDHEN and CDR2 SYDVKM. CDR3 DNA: TGTGCCAGCAGCCCTGGACAGTTGCGACAGGCAGATACGCAGTATTTT. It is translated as CASSPGQLRQADTQYF. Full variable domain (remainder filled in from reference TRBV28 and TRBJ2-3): DVKVTQSSRYLVKRTGEKVFLECVQDMDHENMFWYRQDPGLGLRLIYFSYDVKMKEKGDIPEGYSVSREKKERFSLILESASTNQTSMYLCASSPGQLRQADTQYFGPGTRLTVL.

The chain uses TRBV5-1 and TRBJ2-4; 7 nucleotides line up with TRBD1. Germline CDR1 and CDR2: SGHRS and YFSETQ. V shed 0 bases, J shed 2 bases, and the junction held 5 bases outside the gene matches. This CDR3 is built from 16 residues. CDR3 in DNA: TGCGCCAGCAGCTTGGCAAGACAGGGAACCAAAAACATTCAGTACTTC. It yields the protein CASSLARQGTKNIQYF.

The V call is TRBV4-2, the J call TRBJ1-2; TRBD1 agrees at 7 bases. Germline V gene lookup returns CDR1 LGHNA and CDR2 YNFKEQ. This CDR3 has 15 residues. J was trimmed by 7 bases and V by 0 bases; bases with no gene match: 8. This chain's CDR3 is CASSQDGQVSAGYTF. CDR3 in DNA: TGTGCCAGCAGCCAAGATGGACAGGTCAGCGCTGGCTACACCTTC.

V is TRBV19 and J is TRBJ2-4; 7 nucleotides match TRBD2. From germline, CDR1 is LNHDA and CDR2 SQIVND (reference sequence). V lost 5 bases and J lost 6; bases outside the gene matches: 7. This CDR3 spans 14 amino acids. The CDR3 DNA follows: TGTGCCAGTAGTCCCAGCGGGAAAGTAAACATTCAGTACTTC. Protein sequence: CASSPSGKVNIQYF.

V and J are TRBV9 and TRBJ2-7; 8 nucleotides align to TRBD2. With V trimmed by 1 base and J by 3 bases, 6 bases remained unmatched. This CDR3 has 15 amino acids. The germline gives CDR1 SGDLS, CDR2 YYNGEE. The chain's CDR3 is CASSVSAGGFYEQYF. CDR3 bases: TGTGCCAGCAGCGTATCGGCGGGGGGCTTCTACGAGCAGTACTTC. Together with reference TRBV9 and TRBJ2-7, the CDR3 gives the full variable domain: DSGVTQTPKHLITATGQRVTLRCSPRSGDLSVYWYQQSLDQGLQFLIQYYNGEERAKGNILERFSAQQFPDLHSELNLSSLELGDSALYFCASSVSAGGFYEQYFGPGTRLTVT.

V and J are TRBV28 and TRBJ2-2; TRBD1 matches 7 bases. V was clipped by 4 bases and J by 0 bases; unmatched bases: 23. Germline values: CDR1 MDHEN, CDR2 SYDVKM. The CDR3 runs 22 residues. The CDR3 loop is CASSYPSLDRSNSLPNTGELFF. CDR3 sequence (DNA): TGTGCCAGCAGTTACCCATCTTTGGACAGGTCGAACTCCCTTCCGAACACCGGGGAGCTGTTTTTT.

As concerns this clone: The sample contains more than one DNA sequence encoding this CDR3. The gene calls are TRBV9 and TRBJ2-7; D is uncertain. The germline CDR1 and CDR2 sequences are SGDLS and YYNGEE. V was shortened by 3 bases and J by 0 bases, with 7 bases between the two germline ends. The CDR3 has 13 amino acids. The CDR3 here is CASSGGSSYEQYF. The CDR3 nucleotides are TGTGCCAGCAGCGGCGGATCCTCCTACGAGCAGTACTTC.

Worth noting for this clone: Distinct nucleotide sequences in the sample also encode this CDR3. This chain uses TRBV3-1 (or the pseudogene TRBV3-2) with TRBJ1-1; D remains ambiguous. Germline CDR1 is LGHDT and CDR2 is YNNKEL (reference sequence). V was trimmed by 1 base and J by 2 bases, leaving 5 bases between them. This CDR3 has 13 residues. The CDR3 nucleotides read TGTGCCAGCAGCCAAGGGGCCAACACTGAAGCTTTCTTT. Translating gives CASSQGANTEAFF.

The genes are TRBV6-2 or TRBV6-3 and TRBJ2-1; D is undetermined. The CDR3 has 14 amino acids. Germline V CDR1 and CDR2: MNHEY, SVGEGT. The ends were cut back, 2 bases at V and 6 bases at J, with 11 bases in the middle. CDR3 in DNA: TGTGCCAGCAGTTACGAGGACGGAACCAATGAGCAGTTCTTC. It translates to CASSYEDGTNEQFF.

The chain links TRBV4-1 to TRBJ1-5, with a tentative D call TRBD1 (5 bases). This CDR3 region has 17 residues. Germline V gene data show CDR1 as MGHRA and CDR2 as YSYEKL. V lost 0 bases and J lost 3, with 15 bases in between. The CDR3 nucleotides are TGCGCCAGCAGCCAAGATCGCGGGGGATGGGACAATCAGCCCCAGCATTTT. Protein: CASSQDRGGWDNQPQHF.

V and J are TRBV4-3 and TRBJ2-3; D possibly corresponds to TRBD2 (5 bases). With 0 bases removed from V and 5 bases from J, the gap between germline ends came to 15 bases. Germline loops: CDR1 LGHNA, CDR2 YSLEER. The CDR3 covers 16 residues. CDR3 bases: TGCGCCAGCAGCCAAGATATCGGCTATGAGGGAGATACGCAGTATTTT. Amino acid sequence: CASSQDIGYEGDTQYF.

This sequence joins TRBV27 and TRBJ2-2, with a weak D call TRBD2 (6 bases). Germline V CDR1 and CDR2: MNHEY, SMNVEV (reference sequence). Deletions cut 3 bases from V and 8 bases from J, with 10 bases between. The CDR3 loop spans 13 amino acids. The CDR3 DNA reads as TGTGCCAGCAGTTTCCCGGGGGAGGGGGAGCTGTTTTTT. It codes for CASSFPGEGELFF.

In nucleotides, the CDR3 is TGTGCCAGCAGCCTGGGACAGGGCGTCCAGCCCCAGCATTTT. This encodes CASSLGQGVQPQHF. The V and J genes are TRBV3-1 (or the pseudogene TRBV3-2) and TRBJ1-5, with TRBD1 matching over 9 bases. The CDR3 contains 14 residues. Looked up from germline, CDR1 is LGHDT and CDR2 is YNNKEL (reference sequence). V lost 4 bases, J lost 7 bases, and 5 bases stayed unmatched.

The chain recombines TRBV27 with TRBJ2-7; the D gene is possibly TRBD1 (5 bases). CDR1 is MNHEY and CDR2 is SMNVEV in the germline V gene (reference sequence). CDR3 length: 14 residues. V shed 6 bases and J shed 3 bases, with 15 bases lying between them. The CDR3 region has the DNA TGTGCCAGCAGCATCTACGCAGGGAACTACGAGCAGTACTTC. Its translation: CASSIYAGNYEQYF.

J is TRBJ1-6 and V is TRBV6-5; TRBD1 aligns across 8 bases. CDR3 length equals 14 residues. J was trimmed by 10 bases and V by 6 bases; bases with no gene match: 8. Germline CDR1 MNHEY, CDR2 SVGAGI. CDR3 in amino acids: CASRTTGATSPLHF. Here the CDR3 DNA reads TGTGCCAGCAGAACGACAGGGGCCACCTCACCCCTCCACTTT.

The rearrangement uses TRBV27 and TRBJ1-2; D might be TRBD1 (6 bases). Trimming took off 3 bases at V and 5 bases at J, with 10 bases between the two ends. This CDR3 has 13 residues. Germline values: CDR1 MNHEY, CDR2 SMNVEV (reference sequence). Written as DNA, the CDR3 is TGTGCCAGCAGTTTTTCAGGGGAGTATGGCTACACCTTC. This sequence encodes CASSFSGEYGYTF.

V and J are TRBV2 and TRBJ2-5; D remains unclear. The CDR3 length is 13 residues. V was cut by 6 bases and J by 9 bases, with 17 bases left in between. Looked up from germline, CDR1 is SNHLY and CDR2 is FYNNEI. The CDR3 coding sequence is TGTGCCAGCAGGAGGCGCCTCGGGTCGGCCCAGTACTTC. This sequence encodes CASRRRLGSAQYF.

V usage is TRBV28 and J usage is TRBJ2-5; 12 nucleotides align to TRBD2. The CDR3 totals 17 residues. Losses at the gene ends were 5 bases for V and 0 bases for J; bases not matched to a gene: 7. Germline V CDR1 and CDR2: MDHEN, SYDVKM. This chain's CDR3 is CASSELAGGGYQETQYF. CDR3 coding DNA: TGTGCCAGCAGTGAGCTAGCGGGAGGGGGGTACCAAGAGACCCAGTACTTC.

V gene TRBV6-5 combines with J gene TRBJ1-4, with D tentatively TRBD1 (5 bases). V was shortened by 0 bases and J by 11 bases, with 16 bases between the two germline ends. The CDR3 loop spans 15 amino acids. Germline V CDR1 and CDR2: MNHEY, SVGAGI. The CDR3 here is CASSYSRSGGGKLFF. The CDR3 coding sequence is TGTGCCAGCAGTTACTCGAGGAGCGGGGGTGGGAAACTGTTTTTT.